The rows below give T cell receptor beta chains drawn from one sample of a study of cytomegalovirus exposure and HLA in healthy donors. The protocol was immunoSEQ multiplex PCR, while the TCRdb copy is restricted to in-frame clones and leaves out a portion. The data hold 150,000 or so clones, with under 75% observed a single time. What was sequenced was PBMCs. All receptors come from a man aged 35-49 years in good health and CMV-seropositive. Each CDR3 is given with its conserved first and last residue. The D gene is left open where the match is weak. Where a row states a size, it is once, few, many or the class of an expanded clone; other rows omit it.

J	size	D	V	CDR3	DNA
TRBJ1-1	-	-	TRBV30	CAWTQRASTEAFF	TGTGCCTGGACCCAGCGGGCAAGTACTGAAGCTTTCTTT
TRBJ2-7	-	-	TRBV5-1	CASGRDGAVHEQYF	TGCGCCAGCGGGCGGGACGGAGCTGTCCACGAGCAGTACTTC
TRBJ2-1	few	-	TRBV27	CASQGPFYNEQFF	TGTGCGAGCCAGGGGCCCTTCTACAATGAGCAGTTCTTC
TRBJ2-2	-	TRBD2	TRBV11-2	CASSLVGRDRAGELFF	TGTGCCAGCAGCTTAGTTGGGAGGGATAGGGCCGGGGAGCTGTTTTTT
TRBJ1-2	-	TRBD1	TRBV19	CATRQGWGYTF	TGTGCCACCAGACAGGGGTGGGGCTACACCTTC
TRBJ1-2	-	TRBD1	TRBV19	CASRQGLANYGYTF	TGTGCCAGTAGACAGGGGCTAGCTAACTATGGCTACACCTTC
TRBJ2-1	few	-	TRBV21-1	CASSKDPGQGGVEQFF	TGTGCCAGCAGCAAAGACCCCGGGCAGGGAGGAGTTGAGCAGTTCTTC
TRBJ2-5	few	TRBD2	TRBV18	CASSPGGETQYF	TGTGCCAGCTCACCGGGGGGGGAGACCCAGTACTTC
TRBJ2-7	-	TRBD1	TRBV7-9	CASRGDRTTSYEQYF	TGTGCCAGCCGCGGGGACAGGACAACGTCCTACGAGCAGTACTTC
TRBJ1-1	-	TRBD1	TRBV7-3	CASSSTGSITEAFF	TGTGCCAGCAGCTCGACAGGGAGTATCACTGAAGCTTTCTTT
TRBJ2-7	-	TRBD2	TRBV4-2	CASSQEGSGGPSLEQYF	TGTGCCAGCAGCCAAGAGGGTAGCGGGGGGCCTTCCCTCGAGCAGTACTTC
TRBJ2-3	-	-	TRBV6-6	CASSRTGRDTDTQYF	TGTGCCAGCAGTCGGACAGGGAGGGACACAGATACGCAGTATTTT
TRBJ1-6	-	-	TRBV7-2	CASSLVLANSPLHF	TGTGCCAGCAGCTTAGTCCTGGCTAATTCACCCCTCCACTTT
TRBJ2-7	-	-	TRBV5-1	CASSSARGSFYEQYF	TGCGCCAGCAGCTCCGCCCGGGGATCCTTCTACGAGCAGTACTTC
TRBJ2-3	once	TRBD2	TRBV19	CASSTSGVTRTDTQYF	TGTGCCAGTAGTACTAGCGGGGTAACCCGCACAGATACGCAGTATTTT
TRBJ1-2	-	TRBD1	TRBV4-2	CASSQEAGGIGYTF	TGTGCCAGCAGCCAGGAGGCAGGGGGTATAGGCTACACCTTC
TRBJ1-1	-	-	TRBV7-6	CASRSEGTTTTEAFF	TGTGCCAGCAGGTCGGAGGGAACAACTACCACTGAAGCTTTCTTT
TRBJ2-1	-	-	TRBV5-1	CASSTGLSTTYNEQFF	TGCGCCAGCAGCACGGGACTGTCCACCACCTACAATGAGCAGTTCTTC
TRBJ2-2	-	TRBD1	TRBV7-9	CASSYDREGTGELFF	TGTGCCAGCAGCTACGACAGGGAAGGCACCGGGGAGCTGTTTTTT
TRBJ1-4	-	TRBD1	TRBV6-6	CASSPYSGGLSEKLFF	TGTGCCAGCAGTCCCTACTCAGGGGGCCTGAGCGAAAAACTGTTTTTT
TRBJ2-1	-	-	TRBV7-9	CASSPLFASSYNEQFF	TGTGCCAGCAGCCCCTTGTTTGCGAGCTCCTACAATGAGCAGTTCTTC
TRBJ2-3	-	-	TRBV9	CASSVAGAGTDTQYF	TGTGCCAGCAGCGTAGCTGGAGCAGGGACAGATACGCAGTATTTT
TRBJ2-7	-	-	TRBV29-1	CSVEEGRDYEQYF	TGCAGCGTTGAAGAAGGCAGGGACTACGAGCAGTACTTC
TRBJ1-5	-	TRBD1	TRBV5-1	CASSISGGQPQHF	TGCGCCAGCAGTATCTCAGGGGGTCAGCCCCAGCATTTT
TRBJ2-1	-	TRBD2	TRBV7-3	CASSLLAGFDNEQFF	TGTGCCAGCAGCTTACTAGCGGGGTTTGACAATGAGCAGTTCTTC
TRBJ2-7	-	TRBD1	TRBV19	CASSPTGQTYEQYF	TGTGCCAGTAGTCCGACGGGACAGACCTACGAGCAGTACTTC